The clone carrying this TCR beta chain was recorded a few times. Its antigen is not identified. Investigators sourced about 2 micrograms of genomic DNA from cryopreserved PBMCs for TCR beta libraries. The targeted sequencing depth was 1 in 200,000 to 1 in 1 million T cells. The protocol was immunoSEQ multiplex PCR, while the TCRdb copy is restricted to in-frame clones and leaves out a portion. Of about 50,000 clones in the sample, 57% were seen once. The V end was cut by 5 bases, the J end by 2 bases, with 14 bases between. CDR1 is SNHLY, CDR2 FYNNEI, per germline. CDR3 length: 15 amino acids. This record belongs to a study of cytotoxic CD8 clonotypes in ibrutinib-treated CLL. Regarding the study as a whole: Clonality grew at ibrutinib response; at progression, it decreased back toward baseline. Treatment saw public clonotypes, which were uncommon, either contract or stay stable.

The origin of this receptor is a human donor with chronic lymphocytic leukemia. The source was PBMCs, collected after 24 months of ibrutinib treatment. The rearrangement uses TRBV2 and TRBJ2-3; TRBD1 might be the D (7 bases). CDR3 sequence: CASSQEGAHTDTQYF. For the CDR3, the DNA is TGTGCCAGCAGTCAGGAGGGGGCCCACACAGATACGCAGTATTTT.